This passage covers 10 T cell receptor beta chains from one sample sequenced in a study of T-cell reconstitution after alpha-beta-depleted transplantation in children. Molecular barcoding with unique molecular identifiers was used for the TCRbeta library. Via MiXCR, TCRdb re-called the PCR reads, giving one row per CDR3 protein. The sample has 450,000 to 700,000 distinct CDR3 sequences, 27% seen once. This specimen was PBMCs, taken before TCRalphabeta/CD19-depleted stem cell transplant. The receptor set was obtained from a boy less than two years old with Wiskott-Aldrich syndrome, due to receive a stem cell transplant.

This clonotype has more than one count but fewer than ten. The rearrangement links TRBV5-1 to TRBJ2-2; no firm D call. CDR3 length: 15 residues. Between the trimmed V and J ends, which lost 0 bases and 7 bases, there was a span of 13 bases. Looked up from germline, CDR1 is SGHRS and CDR2 is YFSETQ. The CDR3 loop reads CASSLVGTLHGELFF. Written as DNA, the CDR3 is TGCGCCAGCAGCTTGGTTGGCACTCTCCACGGGGAGCTGTTTTTT.

The CDR3 here is CAISGQGSGYTF. In DNA, the CDR3 is TGTGCCATCAGTGGACAGGGCAGTGGCTACACCTTC. V usage is TRBV10-3 and J usage is TRBJ1-2, with 7 bases matching TRBD1. Germline V gene lookup returns CDR1 ENHRY and CDR2 SYGVKD. This CDR3 has 12 residues. After removal of 4 bases from V and 7 bases from J, the junction contained 3 bases not matched to a gene.

The chain's CDR3 is CASSLNGQVNTGELFF. CDR3 sequence (DNA): TGTGCCAGCAGCTTAAACGGGCAAGTGAACACCGGGGAGCTGTTTTTT. The V and J genes are TRBV7-3 and TRBJ2-2; D is unclear. The CDR3 sequence is 16 residues long. Per germline, CDR1 SGHTA and CDR2 FQGTGA. V shed 1 base and J shed 1 base, with 10 bases lying between them.

The chain couples TRBV5-1 to TRBJ2-5; possibly TRBD1 for D (5 bases). There are 14 residues in the CDR3. Germline V CDR1 and CDR2: SGHRS, YFSETQ. Trimming shortened V by 4 bases and J by 2 bases, and 12 bases separated the two germline ends. CDR3 sequence (DNA): TGCGCCAGCAGCGCAACACAGGTGCAAGAGACCCAGTACTTC. Translating gives CASSATQVQETQYF.

The chain is built from TRBV5-1 and TRBJ1-1, with D uncertain. Per germline, CDR1 SGHRS and CDR2 YFSETQ. The CDR3 length is 14 residues. With 4 bases removed from V and 0 bases from J, the gap between germline ends came to 10 bases. The CDR3 bases are TGCGCCAGCAGCCTCAGTAGATTGAACACTGAAGCTTTCTTT. The encoded protein is CASSLSRLNTEAFF.

The V and J genes are TRBV1 and TRBJ2-1; TRBD1 is the table's D call, not checked against the DNA. TRBV1 is classified as a pseudogene. This CDR3 contains 13 residues. CDR3 amino acids: CTSSQRRGNEQFF. The CDR3, as DNA: TGCACCAGCAGCCAAAGACGGGGGAATGAGCAGTTCTTC.

CDR3 loop: CASSLRTSRPLRRYF. Written as DNA, the CDR3 is TGCGCCAGCAGCTTGAGAACCAGCCGACCCCTACGAAGGTACTTC. The gene calls are TRBV5-1 and TRBJ2-7; no definite D call. The ends were cut back, 1 base at V and 12 bases at J, with 23 bases in the middle. The CDR3 loop spans 15 amino acids. CDR1 and CDR2 from the germline V gene are SGHRS and YFSETQ.

This clonotype was seen only once. The chain recombines TRBV12-3 or TRBV12-4 with TRBJ2-3, with D unclear. The CDR3 contains 14 residues. V gave up 4 bases and J gave up 1 base, with 9 bases separating them. CDR3 region: CASSYGVGTDTQYF. For the CDR3, the DNA is TGTGCCAGCAGTTACGGAGTTGGCACAGATACGCAGTATTTT.

This clonotype turned up a few times. The chain carries TRBV2 and TRBJ1-5, with TRBD1 as a possible D gene (6 bases). From germline, CDR1 is SNHLY and CDR2 FYNNEI. Between the trimmed V and J ends, which lost 2 bases and 8 bases, there was a span of 13 bases. The CDR3 is 14 amino acids. The chain's CDR3 is CASSETQGWEPQHF. CDR3 bases: TGTGCCAGCAGTGAAACACAGGGTTGGGAGCCCCAGCATTTT.

This sequence joins TRBV28 and TRBJ1-5; D ambiguous. Per the germline V gene, CDR1 is MDHEN and CDR2 is SYDVKM. This CDR3 comprises 13 residues. V was trimmed by 3 bases and J by 5 bases, leaving 8 bases between them. The CDR3 sequence is CASSFRLDQPQHF. The CDR3 coding sequence is TGTGCCAGCAGTTTCCGTTTGGATCAGCCCCAGCATTTT.